The 16 T cell receptor beta chains presented below share a single source sample, sequenced in a study of metastatic and nonmetastatic thyroid tumors. TCRdb reprocessed the PCR reads via MiXCR. The data contain about 64,000 clones, 15% to 20% of them singletons. Treatment of any kind had been given to no patient before thyroid surgery. Sequencing used blood. All receptors derive from a male donor with papillary thyroid cancer or a benign thyroid nodule (not recorded which). Some clones in this sample may be carry-over from other donors' samples.

This clone was seen repeatedly, ten times or more. The V and J genes are TRBV14 and TRBJ1-2; D uncertain. The germline CDR1 and CDR2 sequences are SGHDN and FVKESK. This CDR3 has 12 amino acids. V was pared by 3 bases and J by 6 bases, with 8 bases between. The CDR3 sequence is CASSHERNGYTF. CDR3 sequence (DNA): TGTGCCAGCAGCCACGAGAGGAATGGCTACACCTTC.

Many counts were recorded for this clone. The genes are TRBV9 and TRBJ2-3; 16 positions agree with TRBD2. There are 16 residues in the CDR3. The junction had 4 bases not matched to a gene; V was cut back by 4 bases and J by 5 bases. Germline assignment: CDR1 SGDLS and CDR2 YYNGEE. The CDR3 protein is CASSQGTSGREDTQYF. DNA for the CDR3: TGTGCCAGCAGCCAAGGGACTAGCGGGAGGGAAGATACGCAGTATTTT.

This chain uses TRBV9 with TRBJ2-3; possible D gene TRBD2, 6 bases. The CDR3 is made up of 14 amino acids. V lost 1 base to trimming and J lost 6 bases, with 12 bases between them. Per the germline V gene, CDR1 is SGDLS and CDR2 is YYNGEE. The CDR3: CASSVWGVLDTQYF. In DNA form, the CDR3 reads TGTGCCAGCAGCGTATGGGGGGTCTTGGATACGCAGTATTTT.

This clone has ten or more counts. CDR3 bases: TGTGCCAGTTGGTCGCCAGACAGGTCTCGATACGAGCAGTACTTC. Its translation: CASWSPDRSRYEQYF. V usage is TRBV27 and J usage is TRBJ2-7, with D perhaps TRBD1 (6 bases). The V gene's germline CDR1 is MNHEY and CDR2 SMNVEV (reference sequence). The length of the CDR3 is 15 residues. V lost 9 bases and J 4 bases, leaving 22 bases between the germline ends.

This clone was recorded at least ten times. The DNA for the CDR3 is TGTGCCAGCAGTTACGGTAGGGGCCTTGACACAGATACGCAGTATTTT. Translating it yields CASSYGRGLDTDTQYF. The chain couples TRBV6-6 to TRBJ2-3, with D perhaps matching TRBD1 (5 bases). The V end was cut by 2 bases, the J end by 2 bases, with 14 bases between. The germline V gene has CDR1 MNHNY and CDR2 SVGAGI (reference sequence). The CDR3 is 16 amino acids.

This chain joins TRBV6-1 and TRBJ2-7, with 9 bases that match TRBD1. The CDR3 sequence is 15 residues long. Unmatched junction bases numbered 14, after V lost 11 bases and J lost 3 bases. The germline V gene encodes CDR1 MNHNS and CDR2 SASEGT. This CDR3 reads CAGLPQGAVVYEQYF. CDR3 nucleotides: TGTGCCGGTCTTCCACAGGGGGCAGTTGTCTACGAGCAGTACTTC.

About this clone: Sequence at one end of the junction differs from germline and may be a read error. The V call is TRBV18, the J call TRBJ2-5; weak D call: TRBD1 (6 bases). CDR3 length: 13 residues. Germline CDR1 reads KGHSH; CDR2 reads LQKENI. CDR3 residues: CTSSPGQLETQYF. The CDR3 nucleotides are TGTACCAGCTCACCCGGACAGTTGGAGACCCAGTACTTC.

Notes on this clone: Since a much larger clone is just one base distant, this may be a read error. V and J are TRBV20-1 and TRBJ2-5, with D possibly being TRBD2 (7 bases). V was shortened by 1 base and J by 5 bases, with 14 bases between the two germline ends. The CDR3 runs to 14 residues. CDR1 and CDR2 from the germline V gene are DFQATT and SNEGSKA (reference sequence). The CDR3 region is CSARVGGGMETQYF. The CDR3 bases are TGCAGTGCTAGAGTGGGGGGGGGCATGGAGACCCAGTACTTC.

As for this clone: This may stem from a read error, because a much larger clone lies one nucleotide away. This chain links TRBV10-3 with TRBJ2-2; D is uncertain. V was cut by 4 bases and J by 0 bases, with 9 bases left in between. The CDR3 is made up of 15 amino acids. Germline-derived CDR1 and CDR2 are ENHRY and SYGVKD. The CDR3 DNA reads TGTGCCATCAGTGGTCGCCAGACGAACACCGGGGAGCTGTTTTTT. Its translation: CAISGRQTNTGELFF.

The sample holds many counts of this clone. The V and J genes are TRBV5-1 and TRBJ2-4, with D unclear. Trimming stripped 1 base from V and 1 base from J, with 9 bases between. The CDR3 has 15 residues. Per the germline V gene, CDR1 is SGHRS and CDR2 is YFSETQ. CDR3 amino acids: CASSLSGVAKNIQYF. The CDR3 bases are TGCGCCAGCAGCTTGTCAGGAGTGGCCAAAAACATTCAGTACTTC.

This clone was seen repeatedly, ten times or more. The chain carries TRBV19 and TRBJ1-1; D is uncertain. With 4 bases removed from V and 0 bases from J, the gap between germline ends came to 6 bases. This CDR3 is 13 amino acids long. Germline V lookup: CDR1 LNHDA, CDR2 SQIVND (reference sequence). The DNA of the CDR3 is TGTGCCAGTAGTAAAACATTGAACACTGAAGCTTTCTTT. Protein: CASSKTLNTEAFF.

This clone was detected many times. The rearrangement uses TRBV6-1 and TRBJ2-3; D may be TRBD1 (6 bases). Per germline, CDR1 MNHNS and CDR2 SASEGT. V was cut by 5 bases and J by 1 base, with 10 bases left in between. The CDR3 extends over 14 amino acids. The CDR3 DNA is TGTGCCAGCAGTAAACAGGGAGGCACAGATACGCAGTATTTT. It encodes CASSKQGGTDTQYF.

This clone showed up many times. V is TRBV11-2 and J is TRBJ2-1, with TRBD2 matching 9 bases. CDR3 length equals 19 residues. V was pared by 0 bases and J by 5 bases, with 14 bases of the junction left unmatched. In germline, CDR1 is SGHAT, CDR2 FQNNGV. This CDR3 is CASSLDERLAGIADNEQFF. The CDR3 DNA is TGTGCCAGCAGCTTAGATGAAAGGCTAGCGGGAATAGCTGACAATGAGCAGTTCTTC.

Concerning this clone itself: A much bigger clone sits one base away, suggesting this may be a read error. This sequence joins TRBV9 and TRBJ2-1; 8 bases are a match to TRBD2. The V segment lost 0 bases and the J segment 5 bases; nucleotides outside the gene matches: 13. The germline CDR1 and CDR2 sequences are SGDLS and YYNGEE. There are 18 residues in the CDR3. In DNA, the CDR3 is TGTGCCAGCAGCGTAGTGGGCGCTGAGGTAGCGGGAAACAATGAGCAGTTCTTC. It encodes CASSVVGAEVAGNNEQFF.

The sample holds many counts of this clone. V is TRBV19 and J is TRBJ1-5, with D unclear. The CDR3 totals 15 residues. The V gene's germline CDR1 is LNHDA and CDR2 SQIVND (reference sequence). V gave up 7 bases and J gave up 0 bases, with 13 bases separating them. The CDR3 loop is CASKWTDNSNQPQHF. CDR3 sequence (DNA): TGTGCCAGTAAATGGACCGATAATAGCAATCAGCCCCAGCATTTT.

Concerning this clone itself: This sample also contains other DNA sequences that code for the same CDR3. This chain links TRBV9 with TRBJ2-1; D is perhaps TRBD2 (6 bases). This CDR3 has 14 amino acids. With 1 base removed from V and 6 bases from J, the gap between germline ends came to 11 bases. Germline lookup yields CDR1 SGDLS and CDR2 YYNGEE. The CDR3 DNA sequence: TGTGCCAGCAGCGTATGTCTAGCGCTCAATGAGCAGTTCTTC. It is translated as CASSVCLALNEQFF.